The 2 T cell receptor beta chains listed next were all sequenced from one sample in a study of high-grade serous ovarian cancer treatment subgroups. Tumor samples were taken before definitive surgery or chemotherapy. Sequencing used immunoSEQ multiplex PCR; TCRdb keeps in-frame clones, though not all of them. The sample yields about 2,800 clones, 70% to 75% seen once. Material: tumor tissue. Receptor source: a human donor with high-grade serous ovarian cancer.

This clone was found a few times. The CDR3 spells CASSLTRQGSGEQYF. CDR3 coding DNA: TGCGCCAGCAGCTTGACCCGCCAGGGTTCTGGGGAGCAGTACTTC. The genes are TRBV5-1 and TRBJ2-7, with D possibly being TRBD1 (5 bases). The CDR3 is 15 residues long. The ends were cut back, 1 base at V and 7 bases at J, with 18 bases in the middle. The germline gives CDR1 SGHRS, CDR2 YFSETQ.

This clone was seen only a few times. The chain links TRBV4-3 to TRBJ1-5; maybe TRBD1 (5 bases). Per the germline V gene, CDR1 is LGHNA and CDR2 is YSLEER. Trimming took off 0 bases at V and 5 bases at J, with 11 bases between the two ends. The CDR3 extends over 15 amino acids. This CDR3 reads CASSQDGAVYQPQHF. Written as DNA, the CDR3 is TGCGCCAGCAGCCAAGACGGGGCAGTCTATCAGCCCCAGCATTTT.